The 4 T cell receptor beta chains reported below all come from one sample, sequenced in a study of CD8 T cells in Susac syndrome. RNA in amounts of roughly 0.45 to 1 ug was reverse transcribed with random hexamers. TCRdb processed the immunoSEQ multiplex PCR reads anew with MiXCR; each CDR3 protein has one entry. Seen here are roughly 52,000 distinct CDR3 sequences, around 93% observed once, and the top ten hold 0.75%. Sequenced: CD8+ T cells from PBMCs. The receptors originated from a human donor with Susac syndrome.

The V gene is TRBV20-1, the J gene TRBJ1-1, with D unclear. Germline CDR1 DFQATT, CDR2 SNEGSKA (reference sequence). There are 15 residues in the CDR3. Trimming removed 0 bases at V and 0 bases at J, with 11 bases between. The DNA for the CDR3 is TGCAGTGCTAGAGATAGCGCCAGCCTGAACACTGAAGCTTTCTTT. Its translation is CSARDSASLNTEAFF.

The chain uses TRBV7-9 and TRBJ2-7, with 7 bases lining up with TRBD1. This CDR3 comprises 13 residues. From germline, CDR1 is SEHNR and CDR2 FQNEAQ (reference sequence). V shed 4 bases, J shed 3 bases, and the junction held 3 bases outside the gene matches. The CDR3 spells CASSSGGDYEQYF. In DNA, the CDR3 is TGTGCCAGCAGCTCAGGGGGTGACTACGAGCAGTACTTC.

The chain recombines TRBV20-1 with TRBJ2-5; 10 bases are shared with TRBD2. Germline V gives CDR1 DFQATT, CDR2 SNEGSKA (reference sequence). The V and J ends lost 0 bases and 7 bases, in that order; junction bases with no gene match: 11. This CDR3 contains 16 residues. The CDR3 loop reads CSARDLAGGLGSTQYF. CDR3 sequence (DNA): TGCAGTGCTAGAGACTTAGCGGGAGGCTTGGGGTCGACCCAGTACTTC.

The chain has TRBV9 and TRBJ1-2; 7 bases match TRBD1. This CDR3 has 16 residues. Looked up from germline, CDR1 is SGDLS and CDR2 is YYNGEE. V was clipped by 2 bases and J by 7 bases; unmatched bases: 14. CDR3 loop: CASSVHHTGAVVGYTF. The DNA for the CDR3 is TGTGCCAGCAGCGTCCATCATACAGGGGCGGTTGTTGGCTACACCTTC.